These T cell receptor beta chains were read from a single sample in a study of blood T cell repertoires in COVID-19. Assay: immunoSEQ multiplex PCR; the TCRdb copy retains only in-frame clones and omits some. The sample records 20,000 or so clones, approximately 83% being singletons. The specimen was peripheral blood. These receptors all stem from a human donor in a cohort sampled during active COVID-19. CDR3s include the opening cysteine and the closing phenylalanine or tryptophan. Fields, in order: J gene, D gene, V gene, CDR3 protein. D genes are given only for firm matches.

J gene: TRBJ2-3; D gene: -; V gene: TRBV6-4; CDR3 protein: CASSLGTDGDTQYF
J gene: TRBJ2-2; D gene: -; V gene: TRBV19; CDR3 protein: CASSRDWENTGELFF
J gene: TRBJ2-5; D gene: -; V gene: TRBV14; CDR3 protein: CASPHRGSGKRGETQYF
J gene: TRBJ2-1; D gene: TRBD2; V gene: TRBV2; CDR3 protein: CASTFERGSYNEQFF
J gene: TRBJ2-1; D gene: TRBD2; V gene: TRBV7-9; CDR3 protein: CASSLAGGQYNEQFF
J gene: TRBJ2-2; D gene: -; V gene: TRBV6-6; CDR3 protein: CASRTGTGDTGELFF
J gene: TRBJ2-7; D gene: TRBD1; V gene: TRBV23-1; CDR3 protein: CASTPRDRDYEQYF
J gene: TRBJ1-4; D gene: TRBD1; V gene: TRBV6-5; CDR3 protein: CASRAGGGQEKLFF
J gene: TRBJ1-2; D gene: -; V gene: TRBV28; CDR3 protein: CASRQGLVGYTF
J gene: TRBJ2-1; D gene: TRBD2; V gene: TRBV13; CDR3 protein: CASSLFSGGRFYEQFF
J gene: TRBJ2-7; D gene: -; V gene: TRBV7-2; CDR3 protein: CASSLPRGLSSHEQYF
J gene: TRBJ2-5; D gene: TRBD2; V gene: TRBV14; CDR3 protein: CASSQEGLASQETQYF
J gene: TRBJ2-3; D gene: -; V gene: TRBV9; CDR3 protein: CASSVVPQNTDTQYF
J gene: TRBJ1-3; D gene: TRBD1; V gene: TRBV2; CDR3 protein: CASSTGGSGNTIYF
J gene: TRBJ1-1; D gene: -; V gene: TRBV27; CDR3 protein: CASWVQGNTEAFF
J gene: TRBJ2-7; D gene: -; V gene: TRBV3-1/TRBV3-2; CDR3 protein: CASSFEGVYEQYF
J gene: TRBJ1-2; D gene: -; V gene: TRBV12-5; CDR3 protein: CASGLGGIDGYTF
J gene: TRBJ2-4; D gene: TRBD1; V gene: TRBV7-8; CDR3 protein: CASSFRDSPVSSKNIQYF
J gene: TRBJ2-7; D gene: -; V gene: TRBV12-3/TRBV12-4; CDR3 protein: CASSSLQGYEQYF
J gene: TRBJ2-1; D gene: TRBD2; V gene: TRBV6-4; CDR3 protein: CASSDGGTTYNEQFF
J gene: TRBJ2-1; D gene: TRBD1; V gene: TRBV24-1; CDR3 protein: CATSDSTGVAYNEQFF
J gene: TRBJ2-5; D gene: -; V gene: TRBV10-3; CDR3 protein: CAISESNNQETQYF
J gene: TRBJ2-2; D gene: -; V gene: TRBV11-2; CDR3 protein: CASSPRASNTGELFF
J gene: TRBJ2-7; D gene: -; V gene: TRBV12-3/TRBV12-4; CDR3 protein: CASSPVTDYEQYF
J gene: TRBJ2-7; D gene: -; V gene: TRBV19; CDR3 protein: CASSRAGSYEQYF
J gene: TRBJ1-1; D gene: -; V gene: TRBV15; CDR3 protein: CATSRPDSLLNTEAFF
J gene: TRBJ1-1; D gene: TRBD1; V gene: TRBV6-1; CDR3 protein: CASSEAQGDAVGTEAFF
J gene: TRBJ2-1; D gene: TRBD1; V gene: TRBV5-1; CDR3 protein: CASSLAPDRGFYNEQFF
J gene: TRBJ2-1; D gene: TRBD1; V gene: TRBV28; CDR3 protein: CASISSGTGPHNEQFF
J gene: TRBJ2-1; D gene: TRBD2; V gene: TRBV7-9; CDR3 protein: CASSLEVLAGRPSYNEQFF
J gene: TRBJ1-6; D gene: -; V gene: TRBV2; CDR3 protein: CASSGREYNNSPLHF
J gene: TRBJ2-5; D gene: -; V gene: TRBV7-9; CDR3 protein: CASSQGGFGKTQYF
J gene: TRBJ2-7; D gene: -; V gene: TRBV5-4; CDR3 protein: CASSLGGTSNEQYF